The T cell receptor (beta chain) described here comes from a study of CD8 T cells in ankylosing spondylitis (TCRdb year 2017). The study in broad terms: The study set out to find disease-linked TCR variants by profiling T cell receptor beta repertoires in ankylosing spondylitis patients and healthy donors. In total, the full study cohort was made up of some 110 healthy donors and 25 ankylosing spondylitis patients. Peripheral blood was sampled, and synovial fluid was additionally collected from ankylosing spondylitis patients. Findings and caveats that apply to the study as a whole: Some of the motif variants had been reported before in the synovial fluid and blood of reactive arthritis patients, a finding that suggests common disease-initiation mechanisms. Blood from ankylosing spondylitis patients appeared to be characterized by a TCR beta motif composed of under 10 highly homologous amino acid variants. The disease-linked clones showed a CD8+ phenotype and occurred at relatively low frequencies in peripheral blood. Significant enrichment of the disease-linked clones was reported in matched synovial fluid samples from ankylosing spondylitis patients.

Details on this clonotype: Its cognate antigen has yet to be identified. No qualities accompany the bases; no much larger clone lies one base away.

TCRdb records Illumina HiSeq 2500 as the sequencer. TCR beta libraries were prepared by quantitative 5'-RACE with molecular barcodes. The study's processing was this. A new computational method based on a probabilistic model of VDJ rearrangement was used to identify disease-linked TCR variants. Starting from the raw public reads, TCRdb applied fastp trimming at Q25, assembled clones with MiXCR and retained in-frame beta chains. All rows with the same CDR3 protein become a single entry with the most common DNA and genes. Here the V and J calls rest on TCRdb's processing, not on the authors' analysis. In all, the sample holds fewer than 250,000 distinct CDR3 sequences, and about 11% of those were seen once. The ten biggest clones cover 2.6% of the sample. Taken from the germline V gene (reference sequence), the CDR1 and CDR2 loops are SEHNR and FQNEAQ. V gives up 0 bases and J gives up 3 bases, and the segment between their germline ends measures 11 bases. Its CDR3 holds 15 amino acids, cysteine through phenylalanine. Only the CDR3 portion is preserved as DNA: 45 bases, with reading frame beginning at the first base.

The chain is encoded by TRBV7-9 joined to TRBJ1-1; the best D guess is TRBD1, with 6 bases matching. Material: blood, either unsorted or a sorted T cell fraction (not recorded which). This TCR was recovered from a male donor with ankylosing spondylitis or in good health (not recorded which). The CDR3: CASSLAVRGDTEAFF. The DNA sequence is as follows: TGTGCCAGCAGCTTAGCGGTCAGGGGTGACACTGAAGCTTTCTTT.